This T cell receptor beta chain comes out of a study of human T cells and chemical hapten exposure. In the study overall: Patches that contained 0.01% DPC were applied to the upper back and read at 6 days. Study-wide points: High-frequency TCRs, those above 1 in 1000, stayed the same after DPC sensitization.

Germline V gene sequence: CDR1 SEHNR, CDR2 FQNEAQ (reference sequence). The CDR3 contains 17 residues. Trimming took 3 bases from V and 0 from J; bases not matched to a gene: 7. Authors' methods: TCR counts had a median of around 94,000 per sample and spanned about 23,224 to 750,000. TCRdb redid the calling of the RACE reads with MiXCR, one entry per CDR3 protein. The V and J calls and clone size come from TCRdb's table, not from the authors' own analysis. Of about 180,000 distinct CDR3 sequences listed, roughly 30% are singletons. Time point noted: pre-sensitization, week 0. Treatment in this sample: therapeutic diphenylcyclopropenone sensitization with weekly scalp DPC. In the case of this clonotype: The antigen is not known.

The sample consisted of whole blood, taken in connection with sensitization to the hapten diphenylcyclopropenone (DPC). The receptor comes from a woman younger than 45 with alopecia areata. Some clones in this sample may be carry-over from other donors' samples. V usage is TRBV7-9 and J usage is TRBJ1-3; 8 bases are a match to TRBD1. The chain's CDR3 is CASSFGQGAISGNTIYF. In DNA form, the CDR3 reads TGTGCCAGCAGCTTCGGACAGGGTGCCATCTCTGGAAACACCATATATTTT.